This T cell receptor beta chain was identified in a study of cytomegalovirus exposure and HLA in healthy donors. Study as a whole: Findings of an earlier analysis included around 120 million unique TCR beta sequences from roughly 200 million T cells.

Worth noting for this clone: Its antigen is not known.

With 7 bases clipped from V and 10 bases from J, the junction kept 5 bases outside the gene matches. The CDR3 covers 11 residues. CDR1 and CDR2 (germline): GTSNPN, SVGIG (reference sequence). General observations from the study: By a later analysis, the bulk of CMV-associated TCR beta chains appeared HLA-restricted. Likely technical artifact: a cluster of highly shared sequence variants. According to the study, 150 to 200 TCR beta chains were cytomegalovirus-associated.

This PCR relied on a set of 60 Vbeta primers and 13 Jbeta primers. Assay: immunoSEQ multiplex PCR; the TCRdb copy retains only in-frame clones and omits some. The table has more than 150,000 clones, over 70% seen once; the top ten hold about 2%. This chain uses TRBV30 with TRBJ2-1, with 9 positions matching TRBD2. The sample taken for sequencing was PBMCs. This sequence was found in a woman between 18 and 30 years old in good health and CMV-seropositive. The CDR3 region is CASGLALEQFF. The CDR3 nucleotides are TGTGCCTCGGGACTAGCACTGGAGCAGTTCTTC. The variable domain in full, with the rest retrieved from reference TRBV30 and TRBJ2-1, is SQTIHQWPATLVQPVGSPLSLECTVEGTSNPNLYWYRQAAGRGLQLLFYSVGIGQISSEVPQNLSASRPQDRQFILSSKKLLLSDSGFYLCASGLALEQFFGPGTRLTVL.